The sequence of this T cell receptor (beta chain) was determined in a study of identical twins. This clonotype was found a few times. V lost 0 bases, J lost 4 bases, and 12 bases lay in between. The CDR3 has 15 amino acids. CDR1 is MNHEY and CDR2 is SVGAGI in the germline V gene. TCRdb analysed the 5' RACE reads with MiXCR anew, one entry per CDR3 protein. The sample shows under 900,000 distinct CDR3 sequences, around 12% of them seen only once. These data were also filed under a second study, of yellow fever vaccine responses in identical twins.

Source material: PBMCs. The chain carries TRBV6-5 and TRBJ2-5; tentative D call: TRBD2 (7 bases). The origin of this receptor is a woman between 18 and 30 years old in good health. CDR3 bases: TGTGCCAGCAGTTACTCGGCCGGGGGGCGAGAGACCCAGTACTTC. It codes for CASSYSAGGRETQYF.